The entry below describes one TCR beta chain. What it recognizes is unknown. CDR1 MNHEY and CDR2 SVGEGT come from the germline V gene. CDR3 length equals 16 residues. V lost 7 bases, J lost 2 bases, and 6 bases stayed unmatched. The entry originates in a study of early T cells in non-severe SARS-CoV-2 infection. General study points: Missing private and CD4 specificities, VDJdb matching favored anti-spike CD8 responses.

cDNA molecules, individually, were tagged with unique molecular identifiers. TCRdb independently ran MiXCR on the 5' RACE reads; one entry per CDR3 protein. The sample holds around 47,000 distinct CDR3 sequences, approximately 10% seen once. The sample taken for sequencing was whole blood. The V gene is TRBV6-2 or TRBV6-3, the J gene TRBJ2-1; 12 bases line up with TRBD2. The sequence derives from an adult who was a healthcare worker with PCR-confirmed SARS-CoV-2 infection or an uninfected control (not recorded which). CDR3 in amino acids: CASTERLAGAYNEQFF. The CDR3 coding sequence is TGTGCCAGCACCGAGAGACTAGCGGGAGCCTACAATGAGCAGTTCTTC.